The 24 T cell receptor beta chains given below trace back to one sample, sequenced in a study of CD8+ T cells in alopecia areata. Treatment indicated: oral pan-JAK inhibitor, 5-10 mg twice daily. cDNA reverse transcribed from extracted RNA served as the sequencing template. Assay used: immunoSEQ multiplex PCR; TCRdb lists only in-frame clones, some missing. Here the sample spans approximately 200,000 clones, 60% to 70% being singletons. The input for sequencing was CD4+ T cells sorted from blood, taken at week 4, from a patient treated with tofacitinib. The receptors here all came from a human donor with alopecia areata.

The CDR3 DNA follows: TGTGCCTGGATGGACAAAGTAAAAGAAAAACTGTTTTTT. It is translated as CAWMDKVKEKLFF. The chain has TRBV30 and TRBJ1-4; maybe TRBD1 (5 bases). V was cut by 4 bases and J by 8 bases, with 14 bases left in between. The CDR3 spans 13 residues. CDR1 GTSNPN and CDR2 SVGIG come from the germline V gene (reference sequence).

This clone was counted only a few times. The chain has TRBV18 and TRBJ2-5, with D hard to call. Between the trimmed V and J ends, which lost 2 bases and 4 bases, there was a span of 5 bases. This CDR3 is built from 12 residues. The germline CDR1 and CDR2 sequences are KGHSH and LQKENI. CDR3 in DNA: TGTGCCAGCTCACCAGTAGGAGAGACCCAGTACTTC. Encoded protein: CASSPVGETQYF.

The chain recombines TRBV29-1 with TRBJ1-2, with 7 bases lining up with TRBD1. There are 13 residues in the CDR3. V trimming: 3 bases; J trimming: 7 bases; junction bases outside the gene matches: 8. CDR1 SQVTM and CDR2 ANQGSEA come from the germline V gene. CDR3 in DNA: TGCAGCGTTGACGACAGGGACAAAGGTGGCTACACCTTC. This gives the protein CSVDDRDKGGYTF.

The chain employs TRBV10-2 and TRBJ2-7; possibly TRBD1 or TRBD2 for D (6 bases each). Germline V gene data show CDR1 as WSHSY and CDR2 as SAAADI. This CDR3 region has 13 residues. Trimming shortened V by 6 bases and J by 4 bases, and 13 bases separated the two germline ends. CDR3 coding DNA: TGCGCCAGCAGCCCGGGGGCGAAGTACGAGCAGTACTTC. Translating gives CASSPGAKYEQYF.

The chain is built from TRBV6-5 and TRBJ1-5, with D hard to call. Germline V gene lookup returns CDR1 MNHEY and CDR2 SVGAGI. V dropped 0 bases and J dropped 0 bases, with 6 bases sitting between them. The length of the CDR3 is 15 residues. The CDR3 protein is CASSYSKHSNQPQHF. CDR3 nucleotides: TGTGCCAGCAGTTACTCGAAGCATAGCAATCAGCCCCAGCATTTT.

This clone was counted once. The CDR3 loop reads CASSGYRGNQYF. CDR3 bases: TGTGCCAGCAGTGGCTATAGAGGGAACCAGTACTTC. J is TRBJ2-5 and V is TRBV25-1; maybe TRBD2 (5 bases). There are 12 residues in the CDR3. The ends were cut back, 4 bases at V and 10 bases at J, with 13 bases in the middle. Germline V lookup: CDR1 MGHDK, CDR2 SYGVNS.

The CDR3 loop reads CASSAPAGAGNYGYTF. CDR3 sequence (DNA): TGTGCCAGCAGTGCACCGGCGGGGGCAGGGAACTATGGCTACACCTTC. The V and J genes are TRBV25-1 and TRBJ1-2; tentative D call: TRBD1 (6 bases). There are 16 residues in the CDR3. V lost 4 bases, J lost 2 bases, and 17 bases lay in between. The germline CDR1 and CDR2 sequences are MGHDK and SYGVNS.

This clone was seen a single time. In DNA, the CDR3 is TGTGCCAGCAGCTCGGGACTCCAAGAGACCCAGTACTTC. Residues: CASSSGLQETQYF. This chain uses TRBV7-3 with TRBJ2-5; maybe TRBD2 (6 bases). This CDR3 comprises 13 residues. From germline, CDR1 is SGHTA and CDR2 FQGTGA. Trimming took 4 bases from V and 1 from J, leaving 7 bases between them. The entire variable domain, with the rest obtained from reference TRBV7-3 and TRBJ2-5, is as follows: GAGVSQTPSNKVTEKGKYVELRCDPISGHTALYWYRQSLGQGPEFLIYFQGTGAADDSGLPNDRFFAVRPEGSVSTLKIQRTERGDSAVYLCASSSGLQETQYFGPGTRLLVL.

This sequence joins TRBV7-2 and TRBJ1-2, with D perhaps TRBD1 (5 bases). Germline loops: CDR1 SGHTA, CDR2 FQGNSA. V lost 5 bases and J 0 bases, leaving 13 bases between the germline ends. The length of the CDR3 is 15 residues. The CDR3 here is CASSPSQGPNYGYTF. The CDR3 DNA is TGTGCCAGCAGCCCTAGCCAGGGTCCTAACTATGGCTACACCTTC.

As for this clone: Within the sample, other DNA sequences also encode this same CDR3. The chain has TRBV30 and TRBJ1-5; D not resolved. Germline lookup yields CDR1 GTSNPN and CDR2 SVGIG (reference sequence). The CDR3 runs 13 residues. Trimming pared 4 bases from V and 1 base from J, leaving 8 bases between. CDR3 in amino acids: CAWTPGSNQPQHF. CDR3 coding DNA: TGTGCCTGGACGCCGGGAAGCAATCAGCCCCAGCATTTT.

This clone has more than one count but fewer than ten. The V gene is TRBV4-3, the J gene TRBJ2-1, with D uncertain. Trimming removed 4 bases from V and 0 bases from J, with 7 bases in between. Germline CDR1 reads LGHNA; CDR2 reads YSLEER. This CDR3 has 14 residues. CDR3 amino acids: CASSPRSSYNEQFF. DNA for the CDR3: TGCGCCAGCAGCCCGAGGAGCTCCTACAATGAGCAGTTCTTC.

The rearrangement links TRBV25-1 to TRBJ2-7; 8 bases map to TRBD1. Per germline, CDR1 MGHDK and CDR2 SYGVNS. V lost 3 bases and J lost 5; bases outside the gene matches: 6. The CDR3 has 14 amino acids. CDR3 sequence: CASSETGVRHEQYF. Written as DNA, the CDR3 is TGTGCCAGCAGTGAGACAGGGGTTCGCCACGAGCAGTACTTC.

The J gene is TRBJ2-1, the V gene TRBV2; D call uncertain. V was cut by 3 bases and J by 5 bases, with 8 bases left in between. CDR3 length: 13 amino acids. Germline V gene data show CDR1 as SNHLY and CDR2 as FYNNEI. CDR3 loop: CASSDNLDNEQFF. As DNA, the CDR3 is TGTGCCAGCAGTGACAACCTGGACAATGAGCAGTTCTTC.

This chain uses TRBV5-1 with TRBJ2-7; D gene uncertain. Trimming pared 0 bases from V and 7 bases from J, leaving 5 bases between. Germline loops: CDR1 SGHRS, CDR2 YFSETQ. The CDR3 covers 11 residues. CDR3 nucleotides: TGCGCCAGCAGCTTGGTGGGAGAGCAGTACTTC. It translates to CASSLVGEQYF.

V gene TRBV29-1 combines with J gene TRBJ1-2; D is perhaps TRBD1 (6 bases). Trimming removed 4 bases from V and 3 bases from J, with 9 bases in between. In germline, CDR1 is SQVTM, CDR2 ANQGSEA. This CDR3 region has 12 residues. The CDR3 DNA is TGCAGCGTTGTGGCAGGGGACTATGGCTACACCTTC. This gives the protein CSVVAGDYGYTF.

This clone was observed a handful of times. The V gene is TRBV5-1, the J gene TRBJ1-4; 10 bases agree with TRBD1. The CDR3 has 15 residues. Germline CDR1 and CDR2: SGHRS and YFSETQ. Trimming took 3 bases from V and 9 from J; bases not matched to a gene: 8. This CDR3 reads CASSSRTGGGQKLFF. In nucleotides, the CDR3 is TGCGCCAGCAGCTCCCGGACAGGGGGAGGCCAAAAACTGTTTTTT.

The chain employs TRBV7-9 and TRBJ1-2; maybe TRBD1 (5 bases). Germline-derived CDR1 and CDR2 are SEHNR and FQNEAQ (reference sequence). This CDR3 comprises 14 residues. Trimming took off 1 base at V and 3 bases at J, with 9 bases between the two ends. Here the CDR3 reads CASSLGIGDYGYTF. DNA of the CDR3: TGTGCCAGCAGCTTAGGAATAGGGGACTATGGCTACACCTTC.

This clone appeared a single time. V usage is TRBV15 and J usage is TRBJ2-1; the match to TRBD1 covers 8 bases. Germline V gene lookup returns CDR1 LNHNV and CDR2 YYDKDF (reference sequence). This CDR3 is 16 amino acids long. Germline trimming cut 2 bases from V and 7 bases from J; bases unmatched to any gene: 10. CDR3 protein: CATSRSGGAGLNEQFF. DNA of the CDR3: TGTGCCACCAGCAGATCAGGGGGCGCTGGACTGAATGAGCAGTTCTTC.

This chain connects TRBV29-1 to TRBJ2-3, with a weak D call TRBD1 (6 bases). Deletions cut 4 bases from V and 2 bases from J, with 19 bases between. Germline CDR1 reads SQVTM; CDR2 reads ANQGSEA. The CDR3 is 16 residues long. The DNA for the CDR3 is TGCAGCGTTGGAGAGACAGGCTATAATCCCACAGATACGCAGTATTTT. Translation: CSVGETGYNPTDTQYF.

The V and J genes are TRBV6-5 and TRBJ1-1, with 7 positions matching TRBD1. V was pared by 6 bases and J by 11 bases, with 12 bases of the junction left unmatched. This CDR3 is built from 13 residues. Per the germline V gene, CDR1 is MNHEY and CDR2 is SVGAGI. CDR3 amino acids: CASRYTGAGVAFF. The CDR3 region has the DNA TGTGCCAGCAGGTATACAGGGGCAGGTGTGGCTTTCTTT.

The chain recombines TRBV4-1 with TRBJ1-2; 12 bases fit TRBD1. After removal of 0 bases from V and 3 bases from J, the junction contained 5 bases not matched to a gene. The CDR3 loop spans 17 amino acids. CDR1 and CDR2 (germline): MGHRA, YSYEKL. The CDR3 nucleotides are TGCGCCAGCAGCCAAGAGGGAGGGACAGGGGGCTACTATGGCTACACCTTC. This gives the protein CASSQEGGTGGYYGYTF.

This chain joins TRBV28 and TRBJ2-3; D not resolved. This CDR3 contains 12 residues. The V and J ends lost 5 bases and 6 bases respectively, with 9 bases between them. The V gene's germline CDR1 is MDHEN and CDR2 SYDVKM. The CDR3 DNA follows: TGTGCCAGCAGTCCTTTCCCGGATACGCAGTATTTT. Its translation is CASSPFPDTQYF.

This clone showed up just once. The V and J genes are TRBV30 and TRBJ2-7, with 10 bases identical to TRBD1. V shed 2 bases and J 6 bases; nucleotides not matched to a gene: 4. This CDR3 region has 13 residues. Germline CDR1 and CDR2: GTSNPN and SVGIG (reference sequence). In DNA, the CDR3 is TGTGCCTGGAGTACGGGACAGGGGCGCGAGCAGTACTTC. As protein: CAWSTGQGREQYF.

The CDR3 reads CASSPRNPTGDRYQPQHF. DNA for the CDR3: TGTGCCAGCTCACCACGTAATCCGACAGGGGATAGATATCAGCCCCAGCATTTT. V usage is TRBV18 and J usage is TRBJ1-5, with 8 bases aligning to TRBD1. J gave up 5 bases and V 1 base, and 13 bases lay outside the gene matches. CDR3 size: 18 residues. Looked up from germline, CDR1 is KGHSH and CDR2 is LQKENI.